Listed here is a single TCR beta chain. What it binds is unknown. The CDR3 has 15 residues. The V and J ends lost 5 bases and 7 bases respectively, with 18 bases between them. The germline CDR1 and CDR2 sequences are SGHAT and FQDESV (reference sequence). This entry belongs to a study of OX40 agonist ivuxolimab in advanced cancers. Findings of the study overall: Both CD4+ and CD8+ T cell populations in blood had undergone clonal expansion by week 6 at 0.1 to 3.0 mg/kg. Expanded clones were, on average, more numerous in CD8+ T cells than in CD4+.

The cohort excluded patients with autoimmune disease history or systemic immunosuppression. Sequencing used immunoSEQ multiplex PCR; TCRdb keeps in-frame clones, though not all of them. The sample lists 40,000 to 50,000 clones; approximately 87% were seen once. This chain joins TRBV11-1 and TRBJ2-1, with a weak D call TRBD2 (5 bases). The clonotype comes from an adult with an advanced solid tumor such as melanoma, head and neck, liver or kidney cancer. Sequencing used CD4+ or CD8+ T cells sorted from blood, obtained in a trial of the OX40 agonist ivuxolimab. This chain's CDR3 is CASSKSQAPGNEQFF. CDR3 DNA: TGTGCCAGCAGCAAGTCCCAGGCCCCGGGGAATGAGCAGTTCTTC.